The rows below give T cell receptor beta chains drawn from one sample of a study of naive and memory T cell subsets. TCRdb passed the UMI-ligation and nested PCR reads through MiXCR, listing each CDR3 protein once. The repertoire holds approximately 21,000 distinct CDR3 sequences, with 8% to 13% as singletons. The sequenced sample was central memory CD8+ T cells from blood. These TCRs come from a human donor in good health. Each CDR3 is given without its conserved first and last residue. D genes are given only for firm matches.

TRBV28 | TRBD1 | 13 | ASSPQQGVRYGYT
TRBV13 | NA | 14 | ASSLRGSGSNTEAF
TRBV11-2 | TRBD2 | 16 | ASSSGLAGTRLTDTQY
TRBV2 | NA | 11 | ARGGAGQRPQH
TRBV11-2 | NA | 14 | ASSYLRGLSTDTQY
TRBV6-5 | NA | 15 | ASSDGLFGLGKNIQY
TRBV4-1 | NA | 14 | ASSQDTGRGNTEAF
TRBV20-1 | TRBD2 | 14 | SASELYGLAGRGQY
TRBV15 | NA | 13 | ATSRVGGGNTEAF
TRBV9 | TRBD1 | 12 | ASSVGQGTYEQY
TRBV29-1 | NA | 12 | SVSLAADTGELF
TRBV20-1 | TRBD2 | 15 | SARFPGDGRSYNEQF
TRBV2 | TRBD2 | 14 | ASSASSGRAAETQY
TRBV6-2/TRBV6-3 | TRBD1 | 12 | ASTADRGEETQY
TRBV12-3/TRBV12-4 | TRBD1 | 14 | ASSLTRDRGQETQY
TRBV15 | NA | 13 | ATSNGLSIQETQY
TRBV18 | TRBD2 | 13 | ASSPRGRSSYEQY
TRBV12-3/TRBV12-4 | NA | 11 | ASSPDINTEAF
TRBV7-8 | NA | 13 | ASSLGKGGNQPQH
TRBV4-3 | NA | 13 | ASSQVWDPNQPQH
TRBV7-3 | TRBD1 | 13 | ASSQQGAPSYEQY
TRBV30 | TRBD2 | 15 | AWSDMTSGRIYNEQF